This T cell receptor beta chain was profiled in a study of CD8 T cells in Susac syndrome. Whole-study context: Clinical remission applied to under ten sequenced Susac syndrome patients, and six had active disease. Overall study results and limits: Clonal expansion was absent from the CD4+ T cell repertoires in Susac syndrome.

Random hexamers served to reverse transcribe roughly 0.5 to 1 ug RNA. TCR beta CDR3 was amplified by immunoSEQ covering 54 Vbeta and 13 Jbeta. TCRdb used MiXCR to reprocess the immunoSEQ multiplex PCR reads, holding one entry per CDR3 protein. The sample has about 71,000 distinct CDR3 sequences; 93% are singletons. The authors negatively isolated CD8+ and CD4+ T cells and FACS-enriched TEMRA cells. As for this clonotype: The antigen is not known.

J gave up 2 bases and V 11 bases, and 5 bases lay outside the gene matches. Germline CDR1 and CDR2: SNHLY and FYNNEI. There are 15 residues in the CDR3. This chain links TRBV2 with TRBJ2-6; TRBD1 matches at 11 bases. The sequence came from a human donor with Susac syndrome. Sample: CD4+ T cells from PBMCs. The CDR3 region is CAGRDRGAGANVLTF. The CDR3 DNA follows: TGTGCCGGGAGGGACAGGGGGGCTGGGGCCAACGTCCTGACTTTC.